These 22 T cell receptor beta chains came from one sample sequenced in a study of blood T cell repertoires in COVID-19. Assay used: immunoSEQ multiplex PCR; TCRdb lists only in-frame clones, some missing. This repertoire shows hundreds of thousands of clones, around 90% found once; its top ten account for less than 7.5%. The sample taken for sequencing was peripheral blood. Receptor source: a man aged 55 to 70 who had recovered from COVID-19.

The CDR3 reads CASSLTGGGSYNEQFF. The CDR3 coding sequence is TGTGCCAGCAGCTTAACCGGAGGCGGCTCCTACAATGAGCAGTTCTTC. This rearrangement joins TRBV7-3 to TRBJ2-1; D perhaps matches TRBD2 (5 bases). V dropped 0 bases and J dropped 0 bases, with 9 bases sitting between them. From germline, CDR1 is SGHTA and CDR2 FQGTGA. The CDR3 runs to 16 residues.

The CDR3 sequence is CASSVVAPPETQYF. The CDR3 nucleotides read TGTGCCAGCAGCGTAGTGGCACCTCCCGAGACCCAGTACTTC. This chain connects TRBV9 to TRBJ2-5; no definite D call. The germline V gene has CDR1 SGDLS and CDR2 YYNGEE. V was trimmed by 0 bases and J by 5 bases, leaving 11 bases between them. The CDR3 totals 14 residues.

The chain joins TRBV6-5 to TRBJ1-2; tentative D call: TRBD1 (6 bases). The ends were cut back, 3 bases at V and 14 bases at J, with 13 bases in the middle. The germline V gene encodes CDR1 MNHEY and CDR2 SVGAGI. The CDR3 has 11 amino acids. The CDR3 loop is CASSYMGARTF. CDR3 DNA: TGTGCCAGCAGTTATATGGGGGCGCGGACCTTC.

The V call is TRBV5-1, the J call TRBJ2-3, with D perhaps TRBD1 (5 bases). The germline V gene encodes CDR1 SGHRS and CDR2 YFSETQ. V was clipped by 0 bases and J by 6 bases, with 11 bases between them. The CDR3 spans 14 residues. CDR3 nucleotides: TGCGCCAGCAGCTTGGACAGGACCGGGGATACGCAGTATTTT. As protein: CASSLDRTGDTQYF.

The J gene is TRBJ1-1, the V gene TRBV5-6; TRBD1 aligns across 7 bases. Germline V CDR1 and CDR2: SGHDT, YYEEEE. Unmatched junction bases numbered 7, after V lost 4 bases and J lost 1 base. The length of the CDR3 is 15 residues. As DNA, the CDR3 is TGTGCCAGCAGCCGTTCCAGACAGGGGAACACTGAAGCTTTCTTT. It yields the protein CASSRSRQGNTEAFF.

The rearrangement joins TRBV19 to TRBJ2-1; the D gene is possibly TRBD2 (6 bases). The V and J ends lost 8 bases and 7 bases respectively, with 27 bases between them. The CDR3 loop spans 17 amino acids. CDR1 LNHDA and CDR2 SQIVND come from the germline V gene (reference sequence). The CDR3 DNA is TGTGCCAGTCGGGTCGGAGGGTGGGGTCAAGGTTGGAATGAGCAGTTCTTC. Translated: CASRVGGWGQGWNEQFF. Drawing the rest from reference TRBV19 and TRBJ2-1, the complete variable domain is DGGITQSPKYLFRKEGQNVTLSCEQNLNHDAMYWYRQDPGQGLRLIYYSQIVNDFQKGDIAEGYSVSREKKESFPLTVTSAQKNPTAFYLCASRVGGWGQGWNEQFFGPGTRLTVL.

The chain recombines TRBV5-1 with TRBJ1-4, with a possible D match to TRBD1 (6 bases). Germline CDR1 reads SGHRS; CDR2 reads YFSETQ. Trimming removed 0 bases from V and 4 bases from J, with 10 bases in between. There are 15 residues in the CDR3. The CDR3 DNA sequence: TGCGCCAGCAGCTTGGCCACAGGGTTTAATGAAAAACTGTTTTTT. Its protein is CASSLATGFNEKLFF.

The CDR3 region is CASSQGDRNTDTQYF. The DNA of the CDR3 is TGTGCCAGCAGCCAAGGGGACAGAAACACAGATACGCAGTATTTT. J is TRBJ2-3 and V is TRBV3-1 (or the pseudogene TRBV3-2); 7 bases are a match to TRBD1. The germline V gene has CDR1 LGHDT and CDR2 YNNKEL (reference sequence). The junction had 3 bases not matched to a gene; V was cut back by 1 base and J by 2 bases. The CDR3 consists of 15 residues.

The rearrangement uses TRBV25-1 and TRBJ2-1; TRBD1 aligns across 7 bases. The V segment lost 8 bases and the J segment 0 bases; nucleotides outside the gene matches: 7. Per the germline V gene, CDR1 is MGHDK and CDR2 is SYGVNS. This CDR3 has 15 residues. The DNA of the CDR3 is TGTGCCAGCGGGAGTCACAGGGGCTCCTACAATGAGCAGTTCTTC. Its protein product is CASGSHRGSYNEQFF.

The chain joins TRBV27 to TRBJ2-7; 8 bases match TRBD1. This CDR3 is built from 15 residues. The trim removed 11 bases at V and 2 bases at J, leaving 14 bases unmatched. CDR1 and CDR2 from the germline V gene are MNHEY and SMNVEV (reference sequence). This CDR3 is CASTSTGTGPYEQYF. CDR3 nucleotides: TGTGCCTCTACGTCAACCGGGACAGGCCCCTACGAGCAGTACTTC.

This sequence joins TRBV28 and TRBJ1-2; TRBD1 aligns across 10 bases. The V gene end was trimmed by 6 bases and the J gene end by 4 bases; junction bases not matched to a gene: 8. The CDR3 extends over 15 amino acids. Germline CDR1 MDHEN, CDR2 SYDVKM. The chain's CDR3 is CASRGGTGVLYGYTF. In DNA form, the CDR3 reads TGTGCCAGCAGGGGAGGGACAGGGGTTCTCTATGGCTACACCTTC.

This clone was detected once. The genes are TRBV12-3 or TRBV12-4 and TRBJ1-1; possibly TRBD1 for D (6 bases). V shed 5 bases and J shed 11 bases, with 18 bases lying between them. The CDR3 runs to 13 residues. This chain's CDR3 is CASSPDRGEGAFF. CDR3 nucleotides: TGTGCCAGCAGTCCGGACAGAGGAGAGGGGGCTTTCTTT.

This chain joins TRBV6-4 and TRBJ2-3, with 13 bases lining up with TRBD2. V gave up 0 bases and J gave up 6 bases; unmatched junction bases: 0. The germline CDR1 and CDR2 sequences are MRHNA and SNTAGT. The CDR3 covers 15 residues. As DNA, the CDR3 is TGTGCCAGCAGTGACTCGACTAGCGGGGGGGATACGCAGTATTTT. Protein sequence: CASSDSTSGGDTQYF.

The CDR3 DNA reads TGTGCCAGCAGCCCCTTAACAGGGGCTTTAAACACCGGGGAGCTGTTTTTT. Translation: CASSPLTGALNTGELFF. The chain carries TRBV7-3 and TRBJ2-2, with 7 bases identical to TRBD1. From germline, CDR1 is SGHTA and CDR2 FQGTGA. Trimming at V came to 5 bases and at J to 2 bases, leaving 11 bases not matched to a gene. The CDR3 contains 17 residues.

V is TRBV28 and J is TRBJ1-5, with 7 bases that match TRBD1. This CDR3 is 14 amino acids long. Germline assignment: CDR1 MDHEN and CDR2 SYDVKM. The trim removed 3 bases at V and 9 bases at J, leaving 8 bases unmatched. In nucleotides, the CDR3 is TGTGCCAGCAGTTTCCGGGACAGACCCTTGCCCCAGCATTTT. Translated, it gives CASSFRDRPLPQHF.

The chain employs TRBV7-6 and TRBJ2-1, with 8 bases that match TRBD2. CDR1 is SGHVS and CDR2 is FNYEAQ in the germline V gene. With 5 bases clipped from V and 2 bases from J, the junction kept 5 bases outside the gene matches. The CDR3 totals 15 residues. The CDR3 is CASSKSGSAYNEQFF. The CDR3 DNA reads TGTGCCAGCAGCAAGAGCGGGAGCGCCTACAATGAGCAGTTCTTC.

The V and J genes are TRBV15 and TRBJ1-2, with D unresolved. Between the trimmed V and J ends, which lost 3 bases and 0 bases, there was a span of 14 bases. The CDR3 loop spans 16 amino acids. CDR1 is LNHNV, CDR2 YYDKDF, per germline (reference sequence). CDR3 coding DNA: TGTGCCACCAGCAGGATGTCGTACAGATCTAACTATGGCTACACCTTC. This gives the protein CATSRMSYRSNYGYTF. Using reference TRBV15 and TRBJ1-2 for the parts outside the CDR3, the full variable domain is DAMVIQNPRYQVTQFGKPVTLSCSQTLNHNVMYWYQQKSSQAPKLLFHYYDKDFNNEADTPDNFQSRRPNTSFCFLDIRSPGLGDTAMYLCATSRMSYRSNYGYTFGSGTRLTVV.

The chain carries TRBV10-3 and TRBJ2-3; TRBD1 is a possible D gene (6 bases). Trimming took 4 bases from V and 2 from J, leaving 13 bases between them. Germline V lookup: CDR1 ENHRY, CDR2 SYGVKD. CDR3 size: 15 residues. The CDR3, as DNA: TGTGCCATCAGTGGGGGGCTTACCCCCACAGATACGCAGTATTTT. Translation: CAISGGLTPTDTQYF.

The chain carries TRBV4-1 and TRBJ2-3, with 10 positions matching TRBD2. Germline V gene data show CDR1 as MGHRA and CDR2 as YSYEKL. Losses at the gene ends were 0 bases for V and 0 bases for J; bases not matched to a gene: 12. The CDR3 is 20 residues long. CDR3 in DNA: TGCGCCAGCAGCCAAGATAGAGAACTAGCGGGGAGATCTAGCACAGATACGCAGTATTTT. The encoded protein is CASSQDRELAGRSSTDTQYF.

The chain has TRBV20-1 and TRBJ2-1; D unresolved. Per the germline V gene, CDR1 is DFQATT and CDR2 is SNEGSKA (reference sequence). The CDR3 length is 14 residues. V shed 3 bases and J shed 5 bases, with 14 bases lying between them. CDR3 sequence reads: CSASKIRVHNEQFF. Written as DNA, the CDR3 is TGCAGTGCTAGTAAGATTCGGGTCCACAATGAGCAGTTCTTC.

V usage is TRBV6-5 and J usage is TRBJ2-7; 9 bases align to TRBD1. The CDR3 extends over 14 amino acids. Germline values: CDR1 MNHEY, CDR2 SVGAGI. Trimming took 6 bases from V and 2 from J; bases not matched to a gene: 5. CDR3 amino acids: CASRGTGMTYEQYF. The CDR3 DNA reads TGTGCCAGCAGGGGGACAGGGATGACCTACGAGCAGTACTTC.

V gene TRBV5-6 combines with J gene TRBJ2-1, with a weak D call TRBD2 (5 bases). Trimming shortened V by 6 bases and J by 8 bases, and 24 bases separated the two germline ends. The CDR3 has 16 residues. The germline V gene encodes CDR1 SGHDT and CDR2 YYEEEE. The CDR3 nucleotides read TGTGCCAGCAATTTGATGCTAGAGGGAGTGATCGATGAGCAGTTCTTC. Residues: CASNLMLEGVIDEQFF.